The source of this T cell receptor (beta chain) is a study of blood T cell repertoires in COVID-19. Study at large: Samples taken during acute and convalescent COVID-19 were collected in the United States, Italy and Spain.

V shed 1 base, J shed 3 bases, and the junction held 3 bases outside the gene matches. The germline gives CDR1 SGDLS, CDR2 YYNGEE. The CDR3 is 15 amino acids. In the original processing: By means of reference gene primer amplification, nucleated cell counts were estimated. Some clones are missing from TCRdb's copy, which holds only in-frame ones; the method was immunoSEQ multiplex PCR. That table furnishes V, J and clone size, whereas the DNA furnished D and trimming. The sample lists more than 85,000 clones; 84% were seen once. This sequence was found in a woman between 50 and 59 years old with acute or convalescent COVID-19. The sequencing input was peripheral blood. This chain joins TRBV9 and TRBJ2-1, with 8 positions matching TRBD2. The CDR3 DNA reads TGTGCCAGCAGCGTAAGGACTAGCTACTACAATGAGCAGTTCTTC. Translating it yields CASSVRTSYYNEQFF.